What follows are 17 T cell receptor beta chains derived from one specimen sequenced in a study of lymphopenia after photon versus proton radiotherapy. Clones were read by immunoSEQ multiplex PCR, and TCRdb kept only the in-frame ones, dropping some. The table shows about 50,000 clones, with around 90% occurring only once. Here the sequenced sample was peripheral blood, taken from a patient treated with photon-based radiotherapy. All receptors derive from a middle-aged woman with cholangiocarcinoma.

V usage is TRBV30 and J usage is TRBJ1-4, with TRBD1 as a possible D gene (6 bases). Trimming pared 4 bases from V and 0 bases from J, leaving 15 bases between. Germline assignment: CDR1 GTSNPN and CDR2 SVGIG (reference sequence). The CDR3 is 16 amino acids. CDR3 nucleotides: TGTGCCTGGAATACAGGGCAGGCTTCAACTAATGAAAAACTGTTTTTT. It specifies CAWNTGQASTNEKLFF.

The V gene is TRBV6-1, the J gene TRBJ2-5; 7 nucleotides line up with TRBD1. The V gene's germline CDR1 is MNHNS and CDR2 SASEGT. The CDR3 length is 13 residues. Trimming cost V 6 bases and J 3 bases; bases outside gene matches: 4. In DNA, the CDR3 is TGTGCCAGCAGATCAGGGGGAAAAGAGACCCAGTACTTC. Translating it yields CASRSGGKETQYF.

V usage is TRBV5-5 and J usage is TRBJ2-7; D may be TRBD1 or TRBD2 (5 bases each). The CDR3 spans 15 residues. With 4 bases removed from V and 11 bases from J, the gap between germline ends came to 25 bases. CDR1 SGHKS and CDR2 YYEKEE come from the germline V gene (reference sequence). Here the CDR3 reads CASSSRDRASTSEYF. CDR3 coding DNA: TGTGCCAGCAGCAGCCGGGACCGGGCTTCGACGAGCGAGTACTTC.

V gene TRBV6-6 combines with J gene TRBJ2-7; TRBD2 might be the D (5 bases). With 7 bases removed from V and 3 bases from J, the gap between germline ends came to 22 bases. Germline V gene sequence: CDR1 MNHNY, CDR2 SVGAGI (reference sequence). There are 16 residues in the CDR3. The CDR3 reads CASTTFRADGYYEQYF. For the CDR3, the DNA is TGTGCCAGCACTACTTTCCGAGCGGACGGTTACTACGAGCAGTACTTC.

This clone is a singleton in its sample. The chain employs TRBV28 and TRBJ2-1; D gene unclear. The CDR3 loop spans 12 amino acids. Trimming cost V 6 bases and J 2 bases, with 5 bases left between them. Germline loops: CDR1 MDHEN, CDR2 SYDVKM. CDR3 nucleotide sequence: TGTGCCAGCAGCCCAACCTACAATGAGCAGTTCTTC. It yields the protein CASSPTYNEQFF.

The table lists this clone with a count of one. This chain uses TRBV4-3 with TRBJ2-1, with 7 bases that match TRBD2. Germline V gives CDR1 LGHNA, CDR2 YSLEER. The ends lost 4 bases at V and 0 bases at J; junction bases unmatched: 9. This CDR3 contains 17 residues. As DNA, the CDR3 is TGCGCCAGCAGCCCTGGGGTAAGCGGGATCTCCTACAATGAGCAGTTCTTC. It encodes CASSPGVSGISYNEQFF.

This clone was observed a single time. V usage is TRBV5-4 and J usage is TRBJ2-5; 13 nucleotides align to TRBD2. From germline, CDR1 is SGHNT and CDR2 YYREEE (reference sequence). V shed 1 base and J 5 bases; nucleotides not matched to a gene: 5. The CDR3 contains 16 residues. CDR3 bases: TGTGCCAGCAGCTTGACTAGCGGGAGGGCCCGGGAGACCCAGTACTTC. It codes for CASSLTSGRARETQYF.

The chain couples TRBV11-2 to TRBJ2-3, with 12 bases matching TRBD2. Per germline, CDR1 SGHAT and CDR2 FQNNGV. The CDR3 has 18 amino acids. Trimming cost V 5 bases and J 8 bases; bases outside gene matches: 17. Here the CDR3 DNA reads TGTGCCAGCAGCCTCCGAGAAGGGACTAGCGGGCTCCCCCCTACGCAGTATTTT. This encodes CASSLREGTSGLPPTQYF. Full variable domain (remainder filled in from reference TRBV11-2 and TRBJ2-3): EAGVAQSPRYKIIEKRQSVAFWCNPISGHATLYWYQQILGQGPKLLIQFQNNGVVDDSQLPKDRFSAERLKGVDSTLKIQPAKLEDSAVYLCASSLREGTSGLPPTQYFGPGTRLTVL.

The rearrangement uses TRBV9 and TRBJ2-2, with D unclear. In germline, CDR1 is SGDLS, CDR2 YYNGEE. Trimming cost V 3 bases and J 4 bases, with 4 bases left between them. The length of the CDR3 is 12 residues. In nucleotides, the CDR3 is TGTGCCAGCAGCGGAGTCACCGGGGAGCTGTTTTTT. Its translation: CASSGVTGELFF.

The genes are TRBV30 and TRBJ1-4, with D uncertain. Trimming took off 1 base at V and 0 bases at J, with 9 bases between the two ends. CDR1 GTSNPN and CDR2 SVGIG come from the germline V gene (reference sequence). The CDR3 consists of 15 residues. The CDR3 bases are TGTGCCTGGAGTGGGACTCCTGCAACTAATGAAAAACTGTTTTTT. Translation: CAWSGTPATNEKLFF.

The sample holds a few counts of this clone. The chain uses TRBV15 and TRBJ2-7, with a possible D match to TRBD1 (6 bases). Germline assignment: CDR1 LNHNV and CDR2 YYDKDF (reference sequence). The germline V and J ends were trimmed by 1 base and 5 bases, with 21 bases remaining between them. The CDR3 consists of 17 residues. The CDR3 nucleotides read TGTGCCACCAGCAGAGTCAGGGGTGGGGCAGGGGTAGACGAGCAGTACTTC. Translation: CATSRVRGGAGVDEQYF. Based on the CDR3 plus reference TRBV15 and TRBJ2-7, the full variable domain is DAMVIQNPRYQVTQFGKPVTLSCSQTLNHNVMYWYQQKSSQAPKLLFHYYDKDFNNEADTPDNFQSRRPNTSFCFLDIRSPGLGDTAMYLCATSRVRGGAGVDEQYFGPGTRLTVT.

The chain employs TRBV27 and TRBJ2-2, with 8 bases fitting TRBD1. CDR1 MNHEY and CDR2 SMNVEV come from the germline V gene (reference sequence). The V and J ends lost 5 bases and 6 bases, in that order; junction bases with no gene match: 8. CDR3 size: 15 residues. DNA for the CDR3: TGTGCCAGCAGTGACCGGGACAGGTTATCCGGGGAGCTGTTTTTT. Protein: CASSDRDRLSGELFF.

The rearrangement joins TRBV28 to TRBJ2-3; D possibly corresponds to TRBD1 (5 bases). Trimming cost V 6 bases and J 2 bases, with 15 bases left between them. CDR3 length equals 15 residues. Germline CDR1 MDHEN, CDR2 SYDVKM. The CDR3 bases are TGTGCCAGCAGCCTCTCAGGGTTCGACACAGATACGCAGTATTTT. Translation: CASSLSGFDTDTQYF.

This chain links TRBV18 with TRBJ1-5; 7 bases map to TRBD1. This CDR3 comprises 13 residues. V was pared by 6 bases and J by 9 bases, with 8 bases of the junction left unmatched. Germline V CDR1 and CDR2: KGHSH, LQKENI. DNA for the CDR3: TGTGCCAGCTCCCTGGACAGGCTGGGGCCCCAGCATTTT. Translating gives CASSLDRLGPQHF.

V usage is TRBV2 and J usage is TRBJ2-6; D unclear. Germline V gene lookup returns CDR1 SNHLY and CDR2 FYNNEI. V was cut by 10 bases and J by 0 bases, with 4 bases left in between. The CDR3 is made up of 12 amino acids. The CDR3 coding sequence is TGTGCCATACTCTCTGGGGCCAACGTCCTGACTTTC. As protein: CAILSGANVLTF. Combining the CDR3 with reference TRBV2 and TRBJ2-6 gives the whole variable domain EPEVTQTPSHQVTQMGQEVILRCVPISNHLYFYWYRQILGQKVEFLVSFYNNEISEKSEIFDDQFSVERPDGSNFTLKIRSTKLEDSAMYFCAILSGANVLTFGAGSRLTVL.

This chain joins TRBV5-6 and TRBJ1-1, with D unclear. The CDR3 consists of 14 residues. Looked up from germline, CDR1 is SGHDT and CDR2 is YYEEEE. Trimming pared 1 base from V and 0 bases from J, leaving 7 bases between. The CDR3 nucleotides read TGTGCCAGCAGCTTGTCCGGGGTGAACACTGAAGCTTTCTTT. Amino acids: CASSLSGVNTEAFF.

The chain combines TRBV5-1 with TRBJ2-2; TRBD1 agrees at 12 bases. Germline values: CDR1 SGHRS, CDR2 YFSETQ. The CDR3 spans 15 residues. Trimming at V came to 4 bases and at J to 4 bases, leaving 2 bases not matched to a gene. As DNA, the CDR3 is TGCGCCAGCAGCCGGGACAGGGGGCTCACCGGGGAGCTGTTTTTT. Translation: CASSRDRGLTGELFF.